The rows below give T cell receptor beta chains drawn from one sample of a study of cytomegalovirus exposure and HLA in healthy donors. Data came from immunoSEQ multiplex PCR; TCRdb stores just in-frame clones and leaves some out. Here the sample spans about 50,000 clones, around 81% being singletons. The sample taken for sequencing was PBMCs. The receptors derive from a boy between 10 and 17 years old in good health and CMV-seropositive. CDR3s include the opening cysteine and the closing phenylalanine or tryptophan. D genes are given only for firm matches. Size is stated for part of the rows, as once, few or many counts, or as a class when the clone is expanded.

v_gene	d_gene	abundance	j_gene	CDR3nt	CDR3aa
TRBV6-1	TRBD2	-	TRBJ2-2	TGTGCCAGCAGTGGACTAGCGGACACCGGGGAGCTGTTTTTT	CASSGLADTGELFF
TRBV7-2	-	few	TRBJ1-2	TGTGCCAGCAGCTTAAACGGGGTGGGCGGCTACACCTTC	CASSLNGVGGYTF
TRBV5-1	TRBD2	-	TRBJ2-1	TGCGCCAGCAGCCCCGGACTAGCGGGGCGAGGGGTAGACAATGAGCAGTTCTTC	CASSPGLAGRGVDNEQFF
TRBV5-8	-	-	TRBJ2-1	TGTGCCATCGACCGATACAGGGATGAGCAGTTCTTC	CAIDRYRDEQFF
TRBV19	TRBD1	-	TRBJ1-2	TGTGCCACGCGACAGGGCGGCTACACCTTC	CATRQGGYTF
TRBV5-1	-	-	TRBJ1-2	TGCGCCAGCAGCTTCGGAGGGAGGGCGGGCTACACCTTC	CASSFGGRAGYTF
TRBV27	TRBD2	-	TRBJ2-3	TGTGCCAGCAGTCCTCGGACTAGCGGGGGCACAGATACGCAGTATTTT	CASSPRTSGGTDTQYF
TRBV11-2	-	-	TRBJ2-7	TGTGCCAGCAGCTTGGGGCGGATCGGCGAGCAGTACTTC	CASSLGRIGEQYF
TRBV6-6	-	few	TRBJ2-3	TGTGCCAGCAGTTACCGGACTGACACAGATACGCAGTATTTT	CASSYRTDTDTQYF
TRBV10-2	TRBD1	-	TRBJ1-2	TGCGCCAGCACCCAGGACAGGGAAGGCTACACCTTC	CASTQDREGYTF
TRBV7-8	TRBD2	once	TRBJ2-5	TGTGCCAGCCGCCACCGGGCGGGGGTAGGTAGGGAGACCCAGTACTTC	CASRHRAGVGRETQYF
TRBV4-1	-	-	TRBJ2-7	TGCGCCAGCAGCCATCCAGGCGAGCAGTACTTC	CASSHPGEQYF
TRBV4-1	TRBD1	-	TRBJ1-4	TGCGCCAGCAGCCAAGATCCCAGGGGGTTCGCAACTAATGAAAAACTGTTTTTT	CASSQDPRGFATNEKLFF
TRBV4-1	-	-	TRBJ1-1	TGCGCCAGCGGCCCACAGGGTTTCATGAACACTGAAGCTTTCTTT	CASGPQGFMNTEAFF
TRBV28	-	-	TRBJ1-2	TGTGCCAGCAGTCCCTTCTCCCTCTATGGCTACACCTTC	CASSPFSLYGYTF
TRBV4-1	-	-	TRBJ1-1	TGCGCCAGCAGCCAAGCTGTAAACACTGAAGCTTTCTTT	CASSQAVNTEAFF
TRBV7-8	-	-	TRBJ1-1	TGTGCCAGCAGCCTCCGACAGAAGAACACTGAAGCTTTCTTT	CASSLRQKNTEAFF
TRBV29-1	TRBD2	-	TRBJ2-5	TGCAGCGTCGGTGGACTAGCGACACAAGAGACCCAGTACTTC	CSVGGLATQETQYF
TRBV7-7	TRBD1	once	TRBJ2-1	TGTGCTAGCAGCCCAGGACAGGGTGGCAATGAGCAGTTCTTC	CASSPGQGGNEQFF
TRBV5-1	TRBD1	few	TRBJ1-1	TGCGCCAGCAGCTTCGATCAGGGGGCATTGAACACTGAAGCTTTCTTT	CASSFDQGALNTEAFF
TRBV19	-	-	TRBJ1-1	TGTGCCAGTACCAGAGGCACTGAAGCTTTCTTT	CASTRGTEAFF
TRBV6-5	TRBD2	-	TRBJ2-3	TGTGCCAGCAGTTCAAACGGGGGGTTCACAGATACGCAGTATTTT	CASSSNGGFTDTQYF
TRBV7-9	-	-	TRBJ2-3	TGTGCCAGCAGCTTAACGGCGGGGACAGATACGCAGTATTTT	CASSLTAGTDTQYF
TRBV7-2	TRBD2	-	TRBJ2-7	TGTGCCAGCAGCTTAGATCGGTTGCCCGGGCGGGGGGAGCAGTACTTC	CASSLDRLPGRGEQYF
TRBV5-4	-	-	TRBJ2-3	TGTGCCAGCAGTCCCAGTCTGACTAAGCCCACAGATACGCAGTATTTT	CASSPSLTKPTDTQYF
TRBV6-5	-	-	TRBJ1-1	TGTGCCAGCAGTGCACCGGGACGGGGGACTGAAGCTTTCTTT	CASSAPGRGTEAFF
TRBV2	-	-	TRBJ2-7	TGTGCCAGCAGAGGGGGGGGGATGGGGCAGTACTTC	CASRGGGMGQYF
TRBV2	-	few	TRBJ1-1	TGTGCCAGCATGAGGGTGAGGGATGCTTTCTTT	CASMRVRDAFF
TRBV6-5	-	once	TRBJ2-7	TGTGCCAGCAGTTTACGTGCTAGCGCTACCTACGAGCAGTACTTC	CASSLRASATYEQYF
TRBV9	-	-	TRBJ2-6	TGTGCCAGCAGCCTCGACAGGTCGACTGGGGCCAACGTCCTGACTTTC	CASSLDRSTGANVLTF
TRBV5-4	-	-	TRBJ1-6	TGTGCCAGCAGCCCGGATGGGGCGGGATATTCACCCCTCCACTTT	CASSPDGAGYSPLHF
TRBV5-1	-	-	TRBJ2-7	TGCGCCAGCAGCCTGGAATCTAGCTCCTACGAGCAGTACTTC	CASSLESSSYEQYF
TRBV6-5	-	-	TRBJ2-7	TGTGCCAGCAGTCCCAGGTTGGCCGGCCCGGAGCAGTACTTC	CASSPRLAGPEQYF
TRBV5-4	TRBD1	-	TRBJ1-3	TGTGCCAGCAGCAGACAGGGAGGTGGAAACACCATATATTTT	CASSRQGGGNTIYF
TRBV7-7	-	-	TRBJ2-1	TGTGCTAGCAGTCCACCCCGGTCCCATGAGCAGTTCTTC	CASSPPRSHEQFF
TRBV19	-	-	TRBJ2-7	TGTGCCAGTAGTATAGATGGCAGGGGATACGAGCAGTACTTC	CASSIDGRGYEQYF
TRBV5-1	TRBD1	-	TRBJ1-1	TGCGCCAGCAGCCGGGAGACAGGGGTGAACACTGAAGCTTTCTTT	CASSRETGVNTEAFF
TRBV27	TRBD1	few	TRBJ1-1	TGTGCCAGCAGTTTATATGACAGGGAAGGCACTGAAGCTTTCTTT	CASSLYDREGTEAFF
TRBV29-1	-	-	TRBJ2-2	TGCAGCGTTGTACAGGGGGAGCTGTTTTTT	CSVVQGELFF
TRBV29-1	-	-	TRBJ2-5	TGCAGCGTTAGGGGGGGCCAAGAGACCCAGTACTTC	CSVRGGQETQYF
TRBV5-1	-	-	TRBJ2-3	TGCGCCAGCAGCCTAGCTTCCACAGATACGCAGTATTTT	CASSLASTDTQYF
TRBV10-2	TRBD1	-	TRBJ1-4	TGCGCCAGCCGGGGGCGGGACAGGGATAATGAAAAACTGTTTTTT	CASRGRDRDNEKLFF